These 15 T cell receptor beta chains were all obtained from the same sample, sequenced in a study of blood T cells in healthy people across ages. Primed by a sample-barcoded 5' primer and a J-beta primer mix, a second PCR proceeded for about 7 to 11 cycles. TCRdb processed the 5' RACE reads anew with MiXCR; each CDR3 protein has one entry. Of around 1.5 million distinct CDR3 sequences in the sample, roughly 59% were seen once. The source material was blood. All receptors come from a man in his late teens or twenties in good health.

There are a few counts of this clonotype. This chain joins TRBV4-1 and TRBJ2-1; TRBD2 matches 9 bases. Germline V lookup: CDR1 MGHRA, CDR2 YSYEKL. V shed 4 bases and J 10 bases; nucleotides not matched to a gene: 5. This CDR3 contains 13 residues. This chain's CDR3 is CASSPMTSGEQFF. CDR3 sequence (DNA): TGCGCCAGCAGCCCAATGACTAGCGGCGAGCAGTTCTTC.

The rearrangement uses TRBV20-1 and TRBJ2-2, with TRBD2 matching over 10 bases. V lost 2 bases, J lost 5 bases, and 5 bases stayed unmatched. The CDR3 length is 15 residues. The germline V gene encodes CDR1 DFQATT and CDR2 SNEGSKA (reference sequence). In DNA, the CDR3 is TGCAGTGCTAGATTACTAGCGGGAAGGACCGGGGAGCTGTTTTTT. Protein sequence: CSARLLAGRTGELFF.

This chain joins TRBV28 and TRBJ1-5; D remains ambiguous. Germline CDR1 MDHEN, CDR2 SYDVKM. This CDR3 has 14 amino acids. V lost 5 bases to trimming and J lost 2 bases, with 10 bases between them. CDR3 sequence (DNA): TGTGCCAGCAGTCCCATCTGGCGCAATCAGCCCCAGCATTTT. It translates to CASSPIWRNQPQHF.

This clonotype was picked up a small number of times. This chain joins TRBV10-3 and TRBJ2-1; TRBD2 agrees at 10 bases. This CDR3 has 16 amino acids. CDR1 and CDR2 (germline): ENHRY, SYGVKD. Losses at the gene ends were 0 bases for V and 8 bases for J; bases not matched to a gene: 7. The CDR3: CAISESLAGAGDEQFF. The CDR3 region has the DNA TGTGCCATCAGTGAGTCTCTAGCGGGGGCCGGGGATGAGCAGTTCTTC.

The CDR3 spells CATSRDKGSGELFF. In nucleotides, the CDR3 is TGTGCCACCAGCAGAGATAAGGGCTCCGGGGAGCTGTTTTTT. This sequence joins TRBV15 and TRBJ2-2; D gene ambiguous. Germline V gene sequence: CDR1 LNHNV, CDR2 YYDKDF (reference sequence). The CDR3 sequence is 14 residues long. Between the trimmed V and J ends, which lost 0 bases and 6 bases, there was a span of 8 bases.

The rearrangement links TRBV29-1 to TRBJ2-5, with TRBD1 matching over 11 bases. The junction had 6 bases not matched to a gene; V was cut back by 7 bases and J by 5 bases. Germline V lookup: CDR1 SQVTM, CDR2 ANQGSEA. There are 13 residues in the CDR3. The CDR3 protein is CSAVDRGRETQYF. CDR3 nucleotide sequence: TGCAGCGCCGTGGACAGGGGGCGGGAGACCCAGTACTTC.

The CDR3 DNA is TGTGCCAGCAGTTTAAATCCGGCTGGGGCCAACGTCCTGACTTTC. Its translation is CASSLNPAGANVLTF. This chain joins TRBV27 and TRBJ2-6; no clear D. Per germline, CDR1 MNHEY and CDR2 SMNVEV (reference sequence). The CDR3 spans 15 residues. V was clipped by 2 bases and J by 2 bases, with 7 bases between them.

The V call is TRBV29-1, the J call TRBJ2-1; a weak D match, TRBD2 (6 bases). The CDR3 length is 17 residues. Trimming pared 6 bases from V and 4 bases from J, leaving 25 bases between. Looked up from germline, CDR1 is SQVTM and CDR2 is ANQGSEA. CDR3 region: CSVQLPWDLSRYNEQFF. The CDR3 DNA reads as TGCAGCGTCCAACTGCCATGGGACTTATCCCGTTACAATGAGCAGTTCTTC.

In its sample, this clonotype was seen a few times. The CDR3 loop reads CASSQNLLAPGELFF. CDR3 sequence (DNA): TGCGCCAGCAGCCAAAATCTACTAGCACCCGGGGAGCTGTTTTTT. V usage is TRBV4-3 and J usage is TRBJ2-2; perhaps TRBD2 as D (6 bases). The V gene's germline CDR1 is LGHNA and CDR2 YSLEER. Trimming took off 2 bases at V and 6 bases at J, with 13 bases between the two ends. The CDR3 loop spans 15 amino acids.

In this sample, this clonotype turned up a few times. V usage is TRBV20-1 and J usage is TRBJ2-5; D possibly corresponds to TRBD1 (6 bases). The J call is uncertain, as TRBJ2-7 better fits the DNA end. Germline V gives CDR1 DFQATT, CDR2 SNEGSKA (reference sequence). The CDR3 consists of 12 residues. The CDR3 nucleotides read TGCAGTGCTAGGGAACAGGGATTCGAGCAGTACTTC. Translating it yields CSAREQGFEQYF.

J is TRBJ2-1 and V is TRBV27, with D perhaps assigned TRBD1 or TRBD2 (5 bases each). The CDR3 runs to 16 residues. Per germline, CDR1 MNHEY and CDR2 SMNVEV (reference sequence). V was cut by 0 bases and J by 7 bases, with 16 bases left in between. The CDR3 reads CASSLSVGRSANEQFF. The CDR3, as DNA: TGTGCCAGCAGTTTATCAGTGGGACGTTCTGCTAATGAGCAGTTCTTC.

The CDR3 protein is CSVESRDSLQSSYNEQFF. CDR3 sequence (DNA): TGCAGCGTTGAAAGCCGGGACTCTCTACAAAGCTCCTACAATGAGCAGTTCTTC. The V gene is TRBV29-1, the J gene TRBJ2-1, with D maybe TRBD2 (6 bases). Trimming cost V 2 bases and J 0 bases, with 20 bases left between them. CDR3 length: 18 residues. Germline values: CDR1 SQVTM, CDR2 ANQGSEA.

The V and J genes are TRBV29-1 and TRBJ2-4, with unresolved D. CDR3 length equals 12 residues. Germline CDR1 is SQVTM and CDR2 is ANQGSEA. With 5 bases removed from V and 0 bases from J, the gap between germline ends came to 5 bases. CDR3 DNA sequence: TGCAGCGTTCTGATAGCCAAAAACATTCAGTACTTC. This codes for CSVLIAKNIQYF.

The chain links TRBV6-5 to TRBJ1-1, with TRBD1 matching 10 bases. V shed 6 bases and J 6 bases; nucleotides not matched to a gene: 10. CDR3 length: 15 residues. Per the germline V gene, CDR1 is MNHEY and CDR2 is SVGAGI. The CDR3 coding sequence is TGTGCCAGCAGCCCGGGACAGGGGCGAGGCGCTGAAGCTTTCTTT. Its translation: CASSPGQGRGAEAFF.

CDR3 in amino acids: CASTMTGSSYQPQHF. The CDR3 DNA sequence: TGTGCCAGCACCATGACAGGGAGCTCTTATCAGCCCCAGCATTTT. The rearrangement links TRBV28 to TRBJ1-5; TRBD1 matches at 7 bases. J gave up 5 bases and V 7 bases, and 11 bases lay outside the gene matches. This CDR3 spans 15 amino acids. Germline V CDR1 and CDR2: MDHEN, SYDVKM. Looking up the rest from reference TRBV28 and TRBJ1-5 gives the full variable domain: DVKVTQSSRYLVKRTGEKVFLECVQDMDHENMFWYRQDPGLGLRLIYFSYDVKMKEKGDIPEGYSVSREKKERFSLILESASTNQTSMYLCASTMTGSSYQPQHFGDGTRLSIL.